The 20 T cell receptor beta chains given below trace back to one sample, sequenced in a study of radiation and T cells in renal cell carcinoma (dated by TCRdb to 2018 to 2020). Library preparation used the immunoSEQ multiplex PCR assay. TCRdb obtained this table from immuneACCESS and retained in-frame rearrangements with V and J assigned. These tables miss some clones; where compared with another copy, unresolved V genes account for less than half of the shortfall, and the remainder is unexplained. The sample table lists 150,000 or so clones, less than 90% of them with a count of one. About 11% of the sample comes from the top ten. The intended sense of this specimen's time point label: blood 4 weeks post-SBRT, at nephrectomy. The treatment or condition label for this specimen denotes: 15 Gy SBRT to primary tumor, nephrectomy 4 weeks later. The sample consisted of blood, taken from a patient whose treatment included radiotherapy and nephrectomy. The receptors were sampled from a woman between 45 and 65 years old with renal cell carcinoma.

This chain connects TRBV18 to TRBJ1-5, with D hard to call. The CDR3 spans 14 residues. CDR1 is KGHSH and CDR2 is LQKENI in the germline V gene. The V and J ends lost 3 bases and 2 bases respectively, with 8 bases between them. The CDR3 protein is CASSPVAGNQPQHF. CDR3 in DNA: TGTGCCAGCTCACCCGTAGCGGGCAATCAGCCCCAGCATTTT.

This chain joins TRBV5-4 and TRBJ2-5, with 11 bases aligning to TRBD2. In germline, CDR1 is SGHNT, CDR2 YYREEE (reference sequence). Trimming removed 5 bases from V and 2 bases from J; junction bases left unmatched: 5. The CDR3 is 15 residues long. For the CDR3, the DNA is TGTGCCAGCAGACAGGGACTAGCGGTACAAGAGACCCAGTACTTC. Translation: CASRQGLAVQETQYF.

The CDR3 coding sequence is TGTGCCAGCAGCTTAGGGACAAGCTATAATCAGCCCCAGCATTTT. Protein product: CASSLGTSYNQPQHF. This chain uses TRBV5-6 with TRBJ1-5; D perhaps matches TRBD1 (6 bases). Germline CDR1 is SGHDT and CDR2 is YYEEEE. This CDR3 region has 15 residues. V was pared by 2 bases and J by 4 bases, with 13 bases between.

In DNA form, the CDR3 reads TGTGCCAGTAGTATTACTAGCGGGGCGTACAATGAGCAGTTCTTC. This encodes CASSITSGAYNEQFF. This chain uses TRBV19 with TRBJ2-1; 10 positions match TRBD2. The V gene end was trimmed by 3 bases and the J gene end by 4 bases; junction bases not matched to a gene: 3. The CDR3 sequence is 15 residues long. Germline V CDR1 and CDR2: LNHDA, SQIVND (reference sequence).

A few counts support this clone. The genes are TRBV6-6 and TRBJ1-1, with D possibly matching TRBD1 (5 bases). The V gene lost 7 bases and the J gene lost 4 bases, with 13 bases spanning the gap. The CDR3 contains 13 residues. Germline-derived CDR1 and CDR2 are MNHNY and SVGAGI (reference sequence). The CDR3 region is CASTPPGTTEAFF. The CDR3 region has the DNA TGTGCCAGCACCCCCCCGGGGACCACTGAAGCTTTCTTT.

This chain joins TRBV27 and TRBJ2-2; 11 bases map to TRBD2. From germline, CDR1 is MNHEY and CDR2 SMNVEV (reference sequence). V dropped 5 bases and J dropped 5; count of bases not matched to a gene: 7. The CDR3 is 16 residues long. CDR3 nucleotide sequence: TGTGCCAGCAGTGGTAGCGGGGGGGCACGAACCGGGGAGCTGTTTTTT. This gives the protein CASSGSGGARTGELFF.

The chain has TRBV10-3 and TRBJ2-3; the D call may be TRBD1 or TRBD2 (6 bases each). Germline V gene sequence: CDR1 ENHRY, CDR2 SYGVKD. The V gene lost 4 bases and the J gene lost 3 bases, with 14 bases spanning the gap. The CDR3 covers 15 residues. In nucleotides, the CDR3 is TGTGCCATCAGTGGGGGGGCAGGGACAACAGATACGCAGTATTTT. Its translation: CAISGGAGTTDTQYF.

J is TRBJ1-2 and V is TRBV10-3; 8 bases fit TRBD1. The CDR3 length is 13 residues. V shed 6 bases and J 0 bases; nucleotides not matched to a gene: 0. Germline V gene lookup returns CDR1 ENHRY and CDR2 SYGVKD. CDR3 nucleotide sequence: TGTGCCATCAGGGACAGGGCTAACTATGGCTACACCTTC. This translates into CAIRDRANYGYTF.

A few counts support this clone. V usage is TRBV30 and J usage is TRBJ1-1; maybe TRBD1 (5 bases). V gave up 7 bases and J gave up 0 bases, with 15 bases separating them. CDR1 and CDR2 (germline): GTSNPN, SVGIG (reference sequence). This CDR3 region has 14 residues. CDR3 sequence (DNA): TGTGCCTCCTCGGGAGGCAGGGTGAACACTGAAGCTTTCTTT. This sequence encodes CASSGGRVNTEAFF.

V usage is TRBV5-5 and J usage is TRBJ1-4; D ambiguous. Germline CDR1 SGHKS, CDR2 YYEKEE (reference sequence). Trimming left V 3 bases short and J 14 bases short, with 17 bases between. The CDR3 covers 13 residues. As DNA, the CDR3 is TGTGCCAGCAGCTCGTCACCCCTAGGATGGCTGTTTTTT. This encodes CASSSSPLGWLFF.

The chain is built from TRBV14 and TRBJ1-1; D gene ambiguous. Trimming cost V 5 bases and J 6 bases, with 19 bases left between them. Germline V CDR1 and CDR2: SGHDN, FVKESK. This CDR3 has 15 amino acids. The DNA for the CDR3 is TGTGCCAGCAGCTTCGAGCCGGGCGCTTTCGCTGAAGCTTTCTTT. Protein product: CASSFEPGAFAEAFF. Drawing the rest from reference TRBV14 and TRBJ1-1, the complete variable domain is EAGVTQFPSHSVIEKGQTVTLRCDPISGHDNLYWYRRVMGKEIKFLLHFVKESKQDESGMPNNRFLAERTGGTYSTLKVQPAELEDSGVYFCASSFEPGAFAEAFFGQGTRLTVV.

The chain links TRBV7-2 to TRBJ2-3; TRBD1 agrees at 8 bases. The junction had 15 bases not matched to a gene; V was cut back by 7 bases and J by 6 bases. The CDR3 has 16 residues. Germline V gene data show CDR1 as SGHTA and CDR2 as FQGNSA. The CDR3 DNA reads as TGTGCCAGCAACCGACCCGGACAGGGTTTATACGATACGCAGTATTTT. It translates to CASNRPGQGLYDTQYF.

The table lists this clone with a few counts. This chain connects TRBV13 to TRBJ2-2; weak D call: TRBD2 (5 bases). The ends were cut back, 5 bases at V and 5 bases at J, with 18 bases in the middle. The CDR3 consists of 16 residues. The germline gives CDR1 PRHDT, CDR2 FYEKMQ (reference sequence). The CDR3 here is CASSPTPDFGTGELFF. In nucleotides, the CDR3 is TGTGCCAGCAGCCCCACCCCGGACTTTGGAACCGGGGAGCTGTTTTTT.

This chain uses TRBV7-8 with TRBJ1-1; 8 bases match TRBD1. Unmatched junction bases numbered 6, after V lost 1 base and J lost 5 bases. Germline V CDR1 and CDR2: SGHVS, FQNEAQ. The CDR3 consists of 15 residues. As DNA, the CDR3 is TGTGCCAGCAGCTTAGGTCCAGGGGGCTTTACTGAAGCTTTCTTT. Its translation is CASSLGPGGFTEAFF.

The rearrangement links TRBV6-1 to TRBJ1-3; D gene unclear. V lost 2 bases and J 0 bases, leaving 2 bases between the germline ends. The CDR3 totals 13 residues. Germline V lookup: CDR1 MNHNS, CDR2 SASEGT. The CDR3 bases are TGTGCCAGCAGTGAAAACTCTGGAAACACCATATATTTT. It yields the protein CASSENSGNTIYF.

There are a few counts of this clone. V gene TRBV7-9 combines with J gene TRBJ1-2; D uncertain. The V gene's germline CDR1 is SEHNR and CDR2 FQNEAQ (reference sequence). This CDR3 has 11 amino acids. V lost 3 bases and J lost 4, with 3 bases in between. CDR3 DNA: TGTGCCAGCAGCTTGGTCTATGGCTACACCTTC. Translated, it gives CASSLVYGYTF.

This chain joins TRBV4-1 and TRBJ1-5; D remains unclear. The CDR3 contains 16 residues. Per the germline V gene, CDR1 is MGHRA and CDR2 is YSYEKL. V lost 1 base and J 5 bases, leaving 15 bases between the germline ends. The CDR3: CASSQGGEVAHQPQHF. The CDR3 DNA reads as TGCGCCAGCAGCCAAGGGGGAGAGGTGGCACATCAGCCCCAGCATTTT.

This chain connects TRBV18 to TRBJ2-7; 7 nucleotides align to TRBD1. CDR3 length: 17 residues. J was trimmed by 0 bases and V by 0 bases; bases with no gene match: 8. Looked up from germline, CDR1 is KGHSH and CDR2 is LQKENI. CDR3 bases: TGTGCCAGCTCACCACCGAGAGGCCAGGGGGACTCCTACGAGCAGTACTTC. This translates into CASSPPRGQGDSYEQYF.

The chain recombines TRBV15 with TRBJ2-4, with unresolved D. CDR3 size: 16 residues. Per the germline V gene, CDR1 is LNHNV and CDR2 is YYDKDF (reference sequence). Trimming removed 0 bases from V and 7 bases from J, with 16 bases in between. CDR3 protein: CATSRDITASRNIQYF. CDR3 DNA: TGTGCCACCAGCAGAGATATCACAGCTTCACGGAACATTCAGTACTTC.

The chain has TRBV18 and TRBJ2-1, with 8 bases fitting TRBD1. The CDR3 is made up of 16 amino acids. Germline CDR1 reads KGHSH; CDR2 reads LQKENI. With V trimmed by 1 base and J by 9 bases, 11 bases remained unmatched. The CDR3 nucleotides read TGTGCCAGCTCACCACTCGGACAGGGTGCGCCTATTGAGCAGTTCTTC. Its translation is CASSPLGQGAPIEQFF.